Listed below are T cell receptor beta chains from one sample, sequenced in a study of blood T cells in healthy people across ages. TCRdb re-analysed the 5' RACE reads in MiXCR, keeping a single row per CDR3 protein. The sample lists more than 700,000 distinct CDR3 sequences, about 55% occurring once. Sequenced sample: blood. These receptor sequences come from an elderly man in good health. Each CDR3 is given with its conserved first and last residue. Fields, in order: clone size, J gene, D gene, V gene, CDR3 DNA, CDR3 protein. The D gene is left open where the match is weak. A row's size may be missing; if present it is once, few, many or a size class.

NA TRBJ2-1 TRBD2 TRBV24-1 TGTGCCACCAGTGATTTGAACGCGGGAGGGCCAAATGAGCAGTTCTTC CATSDLNAGGPNEQFF
NA TRBJ2-1 TRBD2 TRBV20-1 TGCAGTGCTAGGGATAATAGCGGGAGGTGGGGCAATGAGCAGTTCTTC CSARDNSGRWGNEQFF
few TRBJ2-3 NA TRBV29-1 TGCAGCGTTGAAGGGGGGGCGAGGAGTACAGATACGCAGTATTTT CSVEGGARSTDTQYF
NA TRBJ2-3 NA TRBV18 TGTGCCAGCTCACCTCCGAGGGGGGAGGAGCGCACAGATACGCAGTATTTT CASSPPRGEERTDTQYF
NA TRBJ1-5 TRBD1 TRBV12-3/TRBV12-4 TGTGCCAGCAGTATAGGACAGGGGGCCTACAATCAGCCCCAGCATTTT CASSIGQGAYNQPQHF
NA TRBJ2-3 NA TRBV20-1 TGCAGTGCCCAGGGGGGGTACAACAGATACGCGTATTTT CSAQGGYNRYAYF
NA TRBJ2-5 TRBD2 TRBV29-1 TGCAGCGGAGGGGCCGGGGGGAAAGAGACCCAGTACTTC CSGGAGGKETQYF
NA TRBJ2-7 NA TRBV18 TGTGCCAGCTCGATACAGCAGGGTTACGAGCAGTACTTC CASSIQQGYEQYF
once TRBJ1-6 NA TRBV5-1 TGCGCCAGCAGCTTGGGGGGAGAGGACAATTCACCCCTCCACTTT CASSLGGEDNSPLHF
NA TRBJ2-1 TRBD2 TRBV7-2 TGTGCCAGCAGCCCAGAACTAGCGGGAGGAAGAAATGAGCAGTTCTTC CASSPELAGGRNEQFF
few TRBJ2-1 TRBD1 TRBV29-1 TGCAGCGTTGATACAGGGGACAATGAGCAGTTCTTC CSVDTGDNEQFF
NA TRBJ1-2 TRBD1 TRBV7-2 TGTGCCAGCAGCGATGGACAGGGGGCAGGCGGCTACACCTTC CASSDGQGAGGYTF
NA TRBJ1-5 NA TRBV27 TGTGCCAGTAGTTTATCGGGGGTCAATCAGCCCCAGCATTTT CASSLSGVNQPQHF
many TRBJ2-7 NA TRBV20-1 TGCAGTGCGGGGGGGGGCGGATACTACGAGCAGTACTTC CSAGGGGYYEQYF
NA TRBJ2-7 NA TRBV5-1 TGCGCCAGCAGCAGCCGGGACTCCTACGAGCAGTACTTC CASSSRDSYEQYF
NA TRBJ2-7 NA TRBV5-5 TGTGCCAGCGGACCCAGCCGGGCGCGATCCTACGAGCAGTACTTC CASGPSRARSYEQYF
NA TRBJ2-1 NA TRBV5-1 TGCGCCAGCAGCTCCCCGATGGCCCCGTCCTACAATGAGCAGTTCTTC CASSSPMAPSYNEQFF
NA TRBJ1-5 NA TRBV3-1 TGTGCCAGCAGCCAAGATTTCGTGAGCAATCAGCCCCAGCATTTT CASSQDFVSNQPQHF
NA TRBJ2-3 TRBD2 TRBV7-7 TGTGCTAGCAGCAAGCGGGAGTCCTCAGATACGCAGTATTTT CASSKRESSDTQYF
few TRBJ1-2 NA TRBV7-8 TGTGCCAGCAGCACTACGGGACTTACGAGGGATGGCTACACCTTC CASSTTGLTRDGYTF
few TRBJ2-7 TRBD2 TRBV9 TGTGCCAGCAGCTTCCGGACTAGCGGGAGGCCCTACGAGCAGTACTTC CASSFRTSGRPYEQYF
NA TRBJ1-2 TRBD1 TRBV28 TGTGCCAGCAGTTCGGGACAGGGGCGTCAGAACTATGGCTACACCTTC CASSSGQGRQNYGYTF